This is a list of T cell receptor beta chains from one sample in a study of CD8+CD57+ T cells in acquired aplastic anemia. TCRdb reprocessed the reads with MiXCR, giving one entry per CDR3 protein. The repertoire includes roughly 130,000 distinct CDR3 sequences, about 48% of them detected once, and about 2.5% sits in the top ten. Material for sequencing was sorted CD4+, CD8+, or CD8+CD57+ T cells (not recorded which) from PBMCs. The receptors here all came from a human donor in good health, serving as a control. Both conserved end residues are part of each CDR3. D genes are given only for firm matches. Where a row states a size, it is once, few, many or the class of an expanded clone; other rows omit it.

TRBV7-3	once	TRBJ1-1	NA	TGTGCCAGCAGGCCGCTGGTGAACACTGAAGCTTTCTTT	CASRPLVNTEAFF
TRBV2	NA	TRBJ2-6	NA	TGTGCCAGCATACGGGTAGCTGGGGCCAACGTCCTGACTTTC	CASIRVAGANVLTF
TRBV19	NA	TRBJ2-7	NA	TGTGCCAGTAGTATTCCAGCAGGGGAGACCTACGAGCAGTACTTC	CASSIPAGETYEQYF
TRBV7-2	NA	TRBJ2-5	NA	TGTGCCAGCAGCTTAGTAGCCCAAGAGACCCAGTACTTC	CASSLVAQETQYF
TRBV27	NA	TRBJ2-7	NA	TGTGCCAGCAGTTCATTACGCCTAACCTACGAGCAGTACTTC	CASSSLRLTYEQYF
TRBV10-3	NA	TRBJ1-1	TRBD1	TGTGCCATCAGCGGGACAGGTCAAGGTGGTGAAGCTTTCTTT	CAISGTGQGGEAFF
TRBV11-2	many	TRBJ1-4	NA	TGTGCCAGCAGCCAACCCATCGGGACTAATGAAAAACTGTTTTTT	CASSQPIGTNEKLFF
TRBV29-1	NA	TRBJ2-3	NA	TGCGGCACTAGTGGCGGTAGCACAGATACGCAGTATTTT	CGTSGGSTDTQYF
TRBV19	NA	TRBJ1-1	NA	TGTGCCAGTAGTATATTCAGGGAAAACACTGAAGCTTTCTTT	CASSIFRENTEAFF
TRBV30	many	TRBJ1-3	NA	TGTGCCTGGACAAAGCCGGACAGCTCTGGAAACACCATATATTTT	CAWTKPDSSGNTIYF
TRBV19	many	TRBJ2-3	TRBD2	TGTGCCAGTAGAGAACTAGCGGGGCGCACAGATACGCAGTATTTT	CASRELAGRTDTQYF
TRBV7-9	NA	TRBJ2-7	TRBD2	TGTGCCAGCAGCTTAGCCGGGACTAGTGACGAGCAGTACTTC	CASSLAGTSDEQYF
TRBV6-1	many	TRBJ2-1	NA	TGTGCCAGCAGCCTCGAGGCAACCCTCTCCTACAATGAGCAGTTCTTC	CASSLEATLSYNEQFF
TRBV19	many	TRBJ2-3	NA	TGTGCCAGTAGGGCAGACTCGAGCACAGATACGCAGTATTTT	CASRADSSTDTQYF
TRBV5-1	NA	TRBJ1-2	NA	TGCGCCAGCAGCGAGTATGATGGCGATGGCTACACCTTC	CASSEYDGDGYTF
TRBV14	NA	TRBJ2-7	NA	TGTGCCAGCAGCCTGCGGGGTACCGGGACAGCGTCCTACGAGCAGTACTTC	CASSLRGTGTASYEQYF
TRBV7-2	NA	TRBJ1-1	TRBD1	TGTGCCAGCAGCTCGACAGGGCACACTGAAGCTTTCTTT	CASSSTGHTEAFF
TRBV5-1	NA	TRBJ2-2	TRBD2	TGCGCCAGCAGCTTCCCTCCGGGACTAGCGGGGGGGATCTGGACCGGGGAGCTGTTTTTT	CASSFPPGLAGGIWTGELFF
TRBV10-3	NA	TRBJ1-5	NA	TGTGCCATCAGCCTGAATAGCAATCAGCCCCAGCATTTT	CAISLNSNQPQHF
TRBV15	NA	TRBJ1-1	NA	TGTGCCACCAGCAGAGATTACGGGGCGGTCACTGAAGCTTTCTTT	CATSRDYGAVTEAFF
TRBV2	many	TRBJ1-1	TRBD1	TGTGCCAGCAGTCCGACTAGAGCCCGTGGGACAGGGAACACTGAAGCTTTCTTT	CASSPTRARGTGNTEAFF
TRBV19	NA	TRBJ1-2	NA	TGTGCCAGTAGAAACACGGCTAACTATGGCTACACCTTC	CASRNTANYGYTF
TRBV7-6	NA	TRBJ2-7	TRBD2	TGTGCCAGCAGCACGGGACTAGCGGAATCGGGCGAGCAGTACTTC	CASSTGLAESGEQYF
TRBV11-2	many	TRBJ2-4	TRBD2	TGTGCCAGCAGCTTAGTTGCTAGCGGGGGGGCCTCAAACATTCAGTACTTC	CASSLVASGGASNIQYF
TRBV19	NA	TRBJ1-1	NA	TGTGCCAGTAGTCGCAACCGTCTCCACCACCTTAATGAAGCTTTCTTT	CASSRNRLHHLNEAFF
TRBV19	NA	TRBJ2-6	NA	TGTGCCAGTAGATCGACGGCTGGGGCCAACGTCCTGACTTTC	CASRSTAGANVLTF
TRBV28	NA	TRBJ1-5	TRBD1	TGTGCCAGCAGTTTAGGTTCAACGACAGGGAGGACTCAGCCCCAGCATTTT	CASSLGSTTGRTQPQHF
TRBV7-9	few	TRBJ1-2	TRBD1	TGTGCCAGCAGCTTCAGGGGGGAATATGGCTACACCTTC	CASSFRGEYGYTF
TRBV2	once	TRBJ2-7	NA	TGTGCCAGCAGTTACTCGGGGGACAGCCTCCGACGGTACTTC	CASSYSGDSLRRYF
TRBV4-1	many	TRBJ1-3	TRBD1	TGCGCCAGCAGCCAATCCCCGGACAGGAACTCTGGAAACACCATATATTTT	CASSQSPDRNSGNTIYF
TRBV12-3/TRBV12-4	many	TRBJ1-6	TRBD1	TGTGCCAGCAGGCCGGGACAGGGCTCCAGTTCACCCCTCCACTTT	CASRPGQGSSSPLHF
TRBV19	many	TRBJ1-5	NA	TGTGCCAGTAGTATACAGGGGCTCTGGGAGCCCCAGCATTTT	CASSIQGLWEPQHF
TRBV20-1	NA	TRBJ1-1	TRBD1	TGCAGTGCTAAAAGGACAGGGGGGCACACTGAAGCTTTCTTT	CSAKRTGGHTEAFF
TRBV20-1	many	TRBJ2-5	NA	TGCAGTGCTCAGGACAGCCAAGAGACCCAGTACTTC	CSAQDSQETQYF
TRBV7-2	NA	TRBJ2-7	NA	TGTGGCAGCAGCCGGACCGGCAGCTACGAGCAGTACTTC	CGSSRTGSYEQYF
TRBV20-1	NA	TRBJ1-5	NA	TGCAGTGCAATCCGGGACAGCAATCAGCCCCAGCATTTT	CSAIRDSNQPQHF
TRBV7-9	NA	TRBJ1-6	TRBD1	TGTGCCAGCATGGGGGACAGTTCCTATAATTCACCCCTCCACTTT	CASMGDSSYNSPLHF
TRBV18	NA	TRBJ1-1	NA	TGTGCCCGCTCAATACCGGGGGGTATGAACACTGAAGCTTTCTTT	CARSIPGGMNTEAFF
TRBV2	many	TRBJ1-2	NA	TGTGCCAGCGGGTTGCGGGGGCCGGACTATGGCTACACCTTC	CASGLRGPDYGYTF
TRBV19	once	TRBJ1-2	NA	TGTGCCAGCAGCTCACCCGACAGGCTGGTCTATGGCTACACCTTC	CASSSPDRLVYGYTF
TRBV29-1	NA	TRBJ1-1	NA	TGCAGCGTTGAACTACAGGGTGGAACTGAAGCTTTCTTT	CSVELQGGTEAFF
TRBV18	many	TRBJ2-7	TRBD1	TGTGCCAGCTCATCTAGGACAGGGGGCCACGAGCAGTACTTC	CASSSRTGGHEQYF
TRBV18	few	TRBJ2-2	NA	TGTGCCAGCTCACAGGGTTCGAACACCGGGGAGCTGTTTTTT	CASSQGSNTGELFF
TRBV6-1	many	TRBJ1-5	NA	TGTGCCAGCAGTGTGCAAGAGAGAGGTTATAGCAATCAGCCCCAGCATTTT	CASSVQERGYSNQPQHF
TRBV2	once	TRBJ1-2	TRBD1	TGTGCCAGCAGACGAATCGGGACAGGGTCGACTAACTATGGCTACACCTTC	CASRRIGTGSTNYGYTF
TRBV4-1	once	TRBJ2-1	NA	TGCGCCAGCAGCCAAGCAGGGTGGGACAATGAGCAGTTCTTC	CASSQAGWDNEQFF
TRBV5-5	NA	TRBJ2-7	TRBD1	TGTGCCAGCAGCGGGACAGGGATCGTCTACGAGCAGTACTTC	CASSGTGIVYEQYF
TRBV3-1	many	TRBJ1-2	NA	TGTGCCAGCAGCCAAGAGAATATGGGACGCCTTAACTATGGCTACACCTTC	CASSQENMGRLNYGYTF
TRBV20-1	NA	TRBJ2-1	NA	TGCAGTGCTAGAGATGGTCGGAATGAGCAGTTCTTC	CSARDGRNEQFF
TRBV11-3	NA	TRBJ2-3	NA	TGTGCCAGCAGCTCTCGCCGCACAGATACGCAGTATTTT	CASSSRRTDTQYF
TRBV19	NA	TRBJ2-1	NA	TGTGCCAGTAGTATACGTCAGGCACAAATGAGCAATGAGCAGTTCTTC	CASSIRQAQMSNEQFF
TRBV25-1	NA	TRBJ2-3	TRBD2	TGTGCCAGCAGTAAATCCGGGGGGGCGGATACGCAGTATTTT	CASSKSGGADTQYF
TRBV7-8	many	TRBJ1-1	NA	TGTGCCAGCAGCTTAGCTTACACTGAAGCTTTCTTT	CASSLAYTEAFF
TRBV24-1	many	TRBJ2-1	TRBD2	TGTGCCACCGGGACTAGCGGGAGTAGGGATGAGCAGTTCTTC	CATGTSGSRDEQFF